This TCR beta chain derives from a study of response to subunit inactivated influenza vaccine (dated by TCRdb to the late 2010s). With regard to the full study: Deep quantitative T cell receptor repertoire profiling was used in the study to track responses to a trivalent subunit inactivated influenza vaccine.

The germline V gene (reference sequence) supplies CDR1 MNHEY and CDR2 SMNVEV. Including cysteine and phenylalanine, the CDR3 has 10 amino acids. Only the CDR3 DNA is retained, 30 bases long and in frame from the first base. V lost 6 bases and J lost 5 bases; the stretch between them is 3 bases long. In the case of this clonotype: No cognate antigen has been identified for it. Base qualities are not provided; no much larger clone lies one nucleotide away.

Library preparation was by RT-PCR. The instrument was an Illumina HiSeq 2500. The public reads were reprocessed in TCRdb via fastp at Q25 and MiXCR, keeping in-frame beta chains. Every CDR3 protein is listed once, alongside the most common genes and DNA of its rows. This sample comprises more than 550,000 distinct CDR3 sequences, 12% of them detected only once. The biggest ten clones account for roughly 10% of the sample. The study at large found these results: It was suggested by the authors that each seasonal influenza vaccination may recruit only a limited number of new T cells.

The material was PBMCs from blood, obtained on the day of vaccination. This clonotype was sampled from a man aged 50 to 60 who received an inactivated influenza vaccine. Donor details come from another sample of the same person, matched by shared clones. The rearrangement combines TRBV27 with TRBJ2-3, with no confident D gene call. The CDR3 reads as follows: CASREDTQYF. The DNA sequence is given as TGTGCCAGCAGAGAAGATACGCAGTATTTT.